The 25 T cell receptor beta chains in this list originate from one sample, sequenced in a study of T cell repertoires in cytomegalovirus infection. One entry per CDR3 protein, called by TCRdb with MiXCR from the reads. The data show more than 400,000 distinct CDR3 sequences, about 30% seen once. The sequencing sample was made of PBMCs. The receptors originated from a human donor in good health (CMV status not recorded). Some clones in this sample may be carry-over from other donors' samples.

This chain links TRBV7-8 with TRBJ2-3; 10 bases line up with TRBD1. Germline assignment: CDR1 SGHVS and CDR2 FQNEAQ. Trimming at V came to 6 bases and at J to 3 bases, leaving 9 bases not matched to a gene. This CDR3 has 16 residues. CDR3 loop: CASRFYGDRGTDTQYF. CDR3 sequence (DNA): TGTGCCAGCAGATTTTACGGGGACAGGGGTACAGATACGCAGTATTTT.

This clonotype has just a few counts. CDR3 nucleotide sequence: TGTGCCATCAGTGCGGGGGGGGGCAGGAGCAATCAGCCCCAGCATTTT. Translated: CAISAGGGRSNQPQHF. This chain connects TRBV10-3 to TRBJ1-5, with a possible D match to TRBD1 (6 bases). Germline V gives CDR1 ENHRY, CDR2 SYGVKD. Trimming cost V 4 bases and J 1 base, with 14 bases left between them. This CDR3 is built from 16 residues.

This clonotype was counted between two and nine times. The chain combines TRBV6-2 or TRBV6-3 with TRBJ2-7, with D perhaps given as TRBD1 or TRBD2 (5 bases each). The CDR3 has 12 residues. Germline lookup yields CDR1 MNHEY and CDR2 SVGEGT. Trimming took off 2 bases at V and 9 bases at J, with 11 bases between the two ends. The CDR3 bases are TGTGCCAGCAGTTACCCCATGGGACCGCAGTACTTC. Translated, it gives CASSYPMGPQYF.

This clonotype occurred many times. The rearrangement joins TRBV7-6 to TRBJ1-6; D might be TRBD1 (6 bases). The CDR3 length is 17 residues. The V and J ends lost 1 base and 6 bases respectively, with 16 bases between them. Per germline, CDR1 SGHVS and CDR2 FNYEAQ. CDR3 protein: CASSLGLQGPSNSPLHF. CDR3 bases: TGTGCCAGCAGCTTAGGGCTCCAGGGGCCTTCTAATTCACCCCTCCACTTT.

This clonotype came up many times. The chain joins TRBV7-2 to TRBJ2-7; a possible D gene is TRBD2 (5 bases). CDR1 is SGHTA and CDR2 is FQGNSA in the germline V gene. V was trimmed by 5 bases and J by 6 bases, leaving 14 bases between them. The CDR3 loop spans 13 amino acids. The CDR3 loop reads CASSQRATGEQYF. The CDR3 nucleotides are TGTGCCAGCAGCCAGAGGGCCACTGGCGAGCAGTACTTC.

As for this clonotype: A much larger clone lies a single base off, so this may be a read error. The genes are TRBV7-2 and TRBJ1-1; no reliable D call. The V end lost 5 bases, the J end lost 4 bases, and 11 bases lay between the germline ends. From germline, CDR1 is SGHTA and CDR2 FQGNSA. The CDR3 extends over 13 amino acids. The CDR3 bases are TGTACCAGCAGCACCCCAGGAGGCACTGAAGCTTTCTTT. The encoded protein is CTSSTPGGTEAFF.

The count of this clonotype is one. The chain couples TRBV27 to TRBJ1-2; D is possibly TRBD1 (5 bases). CDR1 and CDR2 from the germline V gene are MNHEY and SMNVEV (reference sequence). The CDR3 is 12 residues long. The V end was cut by 2 bases, the J end by 13 bases, with 14 bases between. CDR3 loop: CASSLIQGPLTF. DNA of the CDR3: TGTGCCAGCAGTTTAATCCAGGGCCCCCTCACCTTC.

This chain connects TRBV2 to TRBJ2-7; D gene uncertain. V was pared by 2 bases and J by 1 base, with 9 bases between. In germline, CDR1 is SNHLY, CDR2 FYNNEI. CDR3 length: 14 amino acids. The CDR3 coding sequence is TGTGCCAGCAGTGAATTGGCATCGTCCTACGAGCAGTACTTC. Protein: CASSELASSYEQYF. Full variable domain (rest looked up from reference TRBV2 and TRBJ2-7): EPEVTQTPSHQVTQMGQEVILRCVPISNHLYFYWYRQILGQKVEFLVSFYNNEISEKSEIFDDQFSVERPDGSNFTLKIRSTKLEDSAMYFCASSELASSYEQYFGPGTRLTVT.

The chain carries TRBV7-9 and TRBJ2-1, with 10 bases matching TRBD2. V gave up 5 bases and J gave up 6 bases; unmatched junction bases: 4. Germline lookup yields CDR1 SEHNR and CDR2 FQNEAQ (reference sequence). The CDR3 spans 14 residues. The chain's CDR3 is CASSRLAGVNEQFF. The CDR3 coding sequence is TGTGCCAGCAGCCGCCTAGCGGGAGTCAATGAGCAGTTCTTC.

This clonotype appeared a few times. The chain employs TRBV7-9 and TRBJ1-2, with 7 bases matching TRBD1. CDR3 length: 15 residues. The junction had 9 bases not matched to a gene; V was cut back by 5 bases and J by 3 bases. Germline-derived CDR1 and CDR2 are SEHNR and FQNEAQ (reference sequence). Here the CDR3 DNA reads TGTGCCAGCAGCCTTTTGAGCAGGGGGGACTATGGCTACACCTTC. Translated, it gives CASSLLSRGDYGYTF.

This clonotype was recorded many times. The rearrangement links TRBV7-9 to TRBJ1-4; 11 positions match TRBD1. The CDR3 consists of 17 residues. After removal of 5 bases from V and 3 bases from J, the junction contained 8 bases not matched to a gene. CDR1 is SEHNR, CDR2 FQNEAQ, per germline (reference sequence). In DNA, the CDR3 is TGTGCCAGCAGCCTCGGACAGGGGGCGCAGGCTAATGAAAAACTGTTTTTT. It translates to CASSLGQGAQANEKLFF.

This clonotype has just a few counts. This rearrangement joins TRBV7-2 to TRBJ2-3; TRBD1 or TRBD2 may be the D gene (5 bases each). The V end lost 8 bases, the J end lost 2 bases, and 20 bases lay between the germline ends. Germline V lookup: CDR1 SGHTA, CDR2 FQGNSA. The CDR3 sequence is 16 residues long. The CDR3 is CASASSLGANTDTQYF. In DNA form, the CDR3 reads TGTGCCAGCGCTTCTAGCTTAGGGGCAAACACAGATACGCAGTATTTT.

V gene TRBV13 combines with J gene TRBJ1-2, with TRBD1 matching over 7 bases. V shed 3 bases, J shed 13 bases, and the junction held 8 bases outside the gene matches. The CDR3 totals 12 residues. Germline assignment: CDR1 PRHDT and CDR2 FYEKMQ (reference sequence). The CDR3 nucleotides read TGTGCCAGCAGCTTTCAGGGGGAGACAGGCACCTTC. It translates to CASSFQGETGTF.

This clonotype was counted only a few times. The chain joins TRBV10-3 to TRBJ1-1, with TRBD1 matching over 8 bases. CDR3 length equals 14 residues. Germline CDR1 and CDR2: ENHRY and SYGVKD. Trimming took 10 bases from V and 1 from J; bases not matched to a gene: 8. CDR3 in amino acids: CATHSGTGNTEAFF. In nucleotides, the CDR3 is TGTGCCACCCACTCCGGGACAGGGAACACTGAAGCTTTCTTT.

This clonotype was counted ten times or more. The chain employs TRBV7-2 and TRBJ2-1, with 7 bases fitting TRBD2. The CDR3 totals 14 residues. The germline gives CDR1 SGHTA, CDR2 FQGNSA. With 4 bases clipped from V and 8 bases from J, the junction kept 8 bases outside the gene matches. Here the CDR3 reads CASSSRTSQDEQFF. The CDR3 DNA reads TGTGCCAGCAGCTCCCGGACTAGTCAGGATGAGCAGTTCTTC.

The chain is built from TRBV5-6 and TRBJ2-2; TRBD1 is a possible D gene (5 bases). Between the trimmed V and J ends, which lost 2 bases and 6 bases, there was a span of 11 bases. CDR1 is SGHDT and CDR2 is YYEEEE in the germline V gene. The CDR3 is 14 amino acids. This CDR3 is CASSFGQGAGELFF. In DNA form, the CDR3 reads TGTGCCAGCAGCTTCGGTCAGGGCGCCGGGGAGCTGTTTTTT.

This clonotype occurred a few times. The chain uses TRBV28 and TRBJ1-4; D gene ambiguous. Germline assignment: CDR1 MDHEN and CDR2 SYDVKM. Trimming shortened V by 4 bases and J by 13 bases, and 13 bases separated the two germline ends. The CDR3 totals 12 residues. The CDR3 here is CASSWIYGGLFF. CDR3 DNA: TGTGCCAGCAGTTGGATTTACGGTGGACTGTTTTTT.

The rearrangement uses TRBV7-9 and TRBJ1-5, with 11 nucleotides matching TRBD1. This CDR3 comprises 17 residues. V lost 5 bases to trimming and J lost 5 bases; unmatched junction nucleotides: 11. CDR1 and CDR2 from the germline V gene are SEHNR and FQNEAQ (reference sequence). This CDR3 reads CASSGPRRTGGHQPQHF. CDR3 DNA: TGTGCCAGCAGCGGACCTCGCCGGACAGGGGGCCATCAGCCCCAGCATTTT.

This sequence joins TRBV20-1 and TRBJ1-4; 7 bases match TRBD1. V gave up 7 bases and J gave up 8 bases; unmatched junction bases: 10. Germline V lookup: CDR1 DFQATT, CDR2 SNEGSKA (reference sequence). CDR3 size: 13 residues. CDR3 region: CSVSRDSREKLFF. The CDR3 nucleotides read TGCAGTGTTTCAAGGGACAGTAGGGAAAAACTGTTTTTT.

The chain uses TRBV7-3 and TRBJ1-3; TRBD1 might be the D (6 bases). Germline V gives CDR1 SGHTA, CDR2 FQGTGA. V was shortened by 5 bases and J by 2 bases, with 13 bases between the two germline ends. The CDR3 length is 15 residues. CDR3 bases: TGTGCCAGCAGCCAACTCCCAGGGGCTGGAAACACCATATATTTT. This sequence encodes CASSQLPGAGNTIYF.

J is TRBJ2-1 and V is TRBV7-4; 8 bases are a match to TRBD2. The CDR3 has 13 residues. Germline V gene lookup returns CDR1 SGHVT and CDR2 SQSDAQ. V dropped 6 bases and J dropped 8; count of bases not matched to a gene: 6. This CDR3 is CASRSGSIHEQFF. The CDR3 DNA reads TGTGCCAGCAGAAGCGGGAGTATACATGAGCAGTTCTTC.

This clonotype was detected ten times or more. V and J are TRBV7-2 and TRBJ1-2; perhaps TRBD1 as D (6 bases). This CDR3 region has 15 residues. The ends were cut back, 5 bases at V and 1 base at J, with 14 bases in the middle. Germline values: CDR1 SGHTA, CDR2 FQGNSA. CDR3 loop: CASSPRTAINYGYTF. CDR3 bases: TGTGCCAGCAGCCCCCGGACAGCAATTAACTATGGCTACACCTTC.

This CDR3 is CASSYYGTGSTF. CDR3 DNA: TGTGCCAGCAGTTACTACGGGACAGGGAGTACCTTC. The chain uses TRBV6-2 or TRBV6-3 and TRBJ1-2; 9 bases agree with TRBD1. The ends lost 1 base at V and 14 bases at J; junction bases unmatched: 5. This CDR3 has 12 amino acids. Germline V gives CDR1 MNHEY, CDR2 SVGEGT.

This clonotype was counted a few times. The rearrangement links TRBV4-3 to TRBJ2-7; the D gene could be TRBD1 or TRBD2 (5 bases each). Germline CDR1 reads LGHNA; CDR2 reads YSLEER. Trimming stripped 0 bases from V and 3 bases from J, with 9 bases between. There are 14 residues in the CDR3. In nucleotides, the CDR3 is TGCGCCAGCAGCCAAGAGGGACGAATCTACGAGCAGTACTTC. It is translated as CASSQEGRIYEQYF.

The J gene is TRBJ2-1, the V gene TRBV7-9; a weak D match, TRBD2 (6 bases). Germline CDR1 SEHNR, CDR2 FQNEAQ (reference sequence). This CDR3 region has 15 residues. The germline V and J ends were trimmed by 7 bases and 5 bases, with 18 bases remaining between them. CDR3 coding DNA: TGTGCCAGCATCCCGCCCGGGACTGTCGACAATGAGCAGTTCTTC. Translated: CASIPPGTVDNEQFF.